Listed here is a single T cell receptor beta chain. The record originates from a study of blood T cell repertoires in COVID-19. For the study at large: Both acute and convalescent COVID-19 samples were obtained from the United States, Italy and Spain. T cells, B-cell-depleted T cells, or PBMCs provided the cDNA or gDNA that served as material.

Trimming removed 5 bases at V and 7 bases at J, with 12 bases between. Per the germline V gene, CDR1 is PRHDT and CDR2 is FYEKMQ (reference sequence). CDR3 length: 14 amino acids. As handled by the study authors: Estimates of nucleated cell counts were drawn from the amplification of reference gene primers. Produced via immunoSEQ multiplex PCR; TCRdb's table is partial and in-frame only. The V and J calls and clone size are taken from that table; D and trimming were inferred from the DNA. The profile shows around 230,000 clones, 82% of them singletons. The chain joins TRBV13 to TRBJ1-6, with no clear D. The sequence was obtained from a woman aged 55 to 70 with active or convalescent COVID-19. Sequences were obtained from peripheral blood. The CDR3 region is CASSPVRSNSPLHF. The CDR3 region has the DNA TGTGCCAGCAGCCCCGTGAGGAGCAATTCACCCCTCCACTTT.